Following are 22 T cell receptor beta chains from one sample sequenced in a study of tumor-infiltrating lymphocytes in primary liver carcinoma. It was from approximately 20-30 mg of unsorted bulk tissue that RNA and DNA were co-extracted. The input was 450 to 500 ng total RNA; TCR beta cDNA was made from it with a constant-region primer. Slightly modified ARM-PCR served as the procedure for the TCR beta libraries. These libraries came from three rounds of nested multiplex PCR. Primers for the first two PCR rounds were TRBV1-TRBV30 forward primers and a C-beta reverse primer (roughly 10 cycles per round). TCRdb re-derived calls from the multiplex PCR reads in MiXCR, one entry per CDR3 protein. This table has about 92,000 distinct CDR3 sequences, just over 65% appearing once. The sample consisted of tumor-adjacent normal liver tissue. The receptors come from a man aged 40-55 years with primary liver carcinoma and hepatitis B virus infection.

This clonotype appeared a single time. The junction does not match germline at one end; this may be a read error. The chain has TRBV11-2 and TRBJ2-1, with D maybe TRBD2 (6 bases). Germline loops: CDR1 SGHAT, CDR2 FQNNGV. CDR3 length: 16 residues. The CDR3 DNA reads TGTGCCAGCAGCCTACGGGGGTCCGGGAGAGAAAATGAGCAATTCTTC. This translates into CASSLRGSGRENEQFF.

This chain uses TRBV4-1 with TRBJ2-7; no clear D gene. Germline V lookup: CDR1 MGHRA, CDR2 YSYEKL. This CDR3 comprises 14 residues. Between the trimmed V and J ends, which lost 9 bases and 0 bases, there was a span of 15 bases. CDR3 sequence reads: CASNQDLLSYEQYF. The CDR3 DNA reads TGCGCCAGTAACCAAGATCTCCTCTCCTACGAGCAGTACTTC.

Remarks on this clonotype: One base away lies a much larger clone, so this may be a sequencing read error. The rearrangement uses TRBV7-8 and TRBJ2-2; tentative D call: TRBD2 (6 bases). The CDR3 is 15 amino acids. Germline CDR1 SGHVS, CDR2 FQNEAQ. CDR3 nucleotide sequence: TGTGCCAGCATCTTAATCCAGGGAGGTACCGGGGAGCTGTTTTTT. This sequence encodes CASILIQGGTGELFF.

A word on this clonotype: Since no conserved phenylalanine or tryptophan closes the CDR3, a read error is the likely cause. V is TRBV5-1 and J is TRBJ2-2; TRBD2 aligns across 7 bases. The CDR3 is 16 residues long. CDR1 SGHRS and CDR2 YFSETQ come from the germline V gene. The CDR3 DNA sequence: TGTGTCAGCAGCTTCCGCACTAGCGAGAACACCGGGGAGCTGTTTATT. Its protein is CVSSFRTSENTGELFI.

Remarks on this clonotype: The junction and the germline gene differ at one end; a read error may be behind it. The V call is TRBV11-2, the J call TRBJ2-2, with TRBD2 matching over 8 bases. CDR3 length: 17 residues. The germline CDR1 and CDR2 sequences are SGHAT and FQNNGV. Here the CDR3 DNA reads TGTGCCAGCAACTTAGATTCTACGGGAGGGCTCACCGGGGAGCTGTTTTTT. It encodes CASNLDSTGGLTGELFF.

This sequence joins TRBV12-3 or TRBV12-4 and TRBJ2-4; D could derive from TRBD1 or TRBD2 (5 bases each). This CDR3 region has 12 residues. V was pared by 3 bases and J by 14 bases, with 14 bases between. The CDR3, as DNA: TGTGCCAGCAGTTTGGCGAGGGGCTATGAGTACTTC. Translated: CASSLARGYEYF.

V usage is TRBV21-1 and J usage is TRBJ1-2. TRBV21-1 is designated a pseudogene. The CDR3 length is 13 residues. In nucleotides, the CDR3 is TGTGCCAGCAGCATTACGGAAGACTATGACTACACCTTC. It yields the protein CASSITEDYDYTF.

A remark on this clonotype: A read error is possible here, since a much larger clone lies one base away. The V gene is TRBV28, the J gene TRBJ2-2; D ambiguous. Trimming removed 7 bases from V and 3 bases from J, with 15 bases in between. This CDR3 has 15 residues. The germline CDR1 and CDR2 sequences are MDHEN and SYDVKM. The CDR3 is CASTPDERYTGELFF. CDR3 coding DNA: TGTGCCAGCACCCCCGATGAGCGATACACCGGGGAGCTGTTTTTT.

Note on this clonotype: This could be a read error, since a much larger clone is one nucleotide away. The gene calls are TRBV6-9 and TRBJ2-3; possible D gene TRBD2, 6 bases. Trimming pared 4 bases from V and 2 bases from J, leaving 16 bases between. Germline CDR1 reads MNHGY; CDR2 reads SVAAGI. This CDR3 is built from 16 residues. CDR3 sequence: CASSFSGLRPTDTQYF. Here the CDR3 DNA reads TGTGCCAGCAGTTTTTCGGGACTCCGCCCCACAGATACGCAGTATTTT.

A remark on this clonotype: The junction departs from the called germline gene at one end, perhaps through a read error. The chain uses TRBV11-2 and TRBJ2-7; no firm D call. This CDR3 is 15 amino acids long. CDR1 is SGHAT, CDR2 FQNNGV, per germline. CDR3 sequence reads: CTSSLSSGLDYEQYF. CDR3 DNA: TGTACCAGCAGCTTAAGTTCTGGTCTGGACTACGAGCAGTACTTC.

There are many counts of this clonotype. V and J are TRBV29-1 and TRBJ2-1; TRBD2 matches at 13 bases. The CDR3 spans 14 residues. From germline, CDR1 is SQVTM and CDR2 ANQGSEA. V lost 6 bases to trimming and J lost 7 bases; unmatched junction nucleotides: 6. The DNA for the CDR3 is TGCAGCGTGGGACTAGCGGGAAAAGGAAATGAGCAGTTCTTC. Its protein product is CSVGLAGKGNEQFF.

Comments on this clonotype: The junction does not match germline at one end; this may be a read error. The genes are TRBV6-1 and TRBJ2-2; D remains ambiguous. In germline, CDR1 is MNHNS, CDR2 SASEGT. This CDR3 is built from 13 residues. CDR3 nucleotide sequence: TGTACCAGCAGCCCCAGCAACACCGGGGAGCTGTTTTTT. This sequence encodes CTSSPSNTGELFF.

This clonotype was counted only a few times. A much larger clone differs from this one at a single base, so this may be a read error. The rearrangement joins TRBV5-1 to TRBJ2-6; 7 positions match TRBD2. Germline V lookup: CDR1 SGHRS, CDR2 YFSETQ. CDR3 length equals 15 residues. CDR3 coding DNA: TGCGCCTGCAGCTTGGGAGGGGCTGGGGCCAACGTCCTGACTTTC. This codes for CACSLGGAGANVLTF.

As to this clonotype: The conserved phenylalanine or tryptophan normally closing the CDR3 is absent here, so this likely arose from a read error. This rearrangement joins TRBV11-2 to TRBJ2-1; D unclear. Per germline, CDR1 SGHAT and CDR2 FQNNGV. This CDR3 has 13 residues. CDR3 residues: CASSPNYGNEQFL. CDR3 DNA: TGTGCCAGCAGCCCCAACTATGGCAATGAACAGTTCCTC.

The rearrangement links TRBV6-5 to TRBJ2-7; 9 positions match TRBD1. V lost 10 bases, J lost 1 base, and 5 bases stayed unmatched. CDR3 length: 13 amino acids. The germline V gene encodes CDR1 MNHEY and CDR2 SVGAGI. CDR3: CATGTGLSYEQYF. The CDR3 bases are TGTGCCACCGGGACAGGGCTATCCTACGAGCAGTACTTC.

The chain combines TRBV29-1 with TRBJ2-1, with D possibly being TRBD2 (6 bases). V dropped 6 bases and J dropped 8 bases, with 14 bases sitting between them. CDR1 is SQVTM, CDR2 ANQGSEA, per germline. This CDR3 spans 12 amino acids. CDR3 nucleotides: TGCAGCGTCCGGGGGAGCTATGATGAGCAGTTCTTC. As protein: CSVRGSYDEQFF.

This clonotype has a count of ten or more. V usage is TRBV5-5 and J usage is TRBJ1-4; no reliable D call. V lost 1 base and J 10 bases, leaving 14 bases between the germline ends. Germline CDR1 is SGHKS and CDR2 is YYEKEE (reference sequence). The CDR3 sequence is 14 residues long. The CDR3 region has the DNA TGTGCCAGCAGCTTGTCTGGCGCCTTGGGAAAACTGTTTTTT. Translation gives CASSLSGALGKLFF.

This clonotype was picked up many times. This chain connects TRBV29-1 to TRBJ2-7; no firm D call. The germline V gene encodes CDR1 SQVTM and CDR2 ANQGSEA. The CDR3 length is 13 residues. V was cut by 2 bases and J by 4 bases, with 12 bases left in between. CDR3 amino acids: CSVESQNPYEQYF. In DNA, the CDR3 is TGCAGCGTTGAAAGCCAGAATCCTTACGAGCAGTACTTC.

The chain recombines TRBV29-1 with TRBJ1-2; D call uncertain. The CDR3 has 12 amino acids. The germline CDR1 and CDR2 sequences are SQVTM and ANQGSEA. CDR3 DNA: TGCAACGCTCTCCATAGCAATGCTGGCTACACCTTC. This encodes CNALHSNAGYTF.

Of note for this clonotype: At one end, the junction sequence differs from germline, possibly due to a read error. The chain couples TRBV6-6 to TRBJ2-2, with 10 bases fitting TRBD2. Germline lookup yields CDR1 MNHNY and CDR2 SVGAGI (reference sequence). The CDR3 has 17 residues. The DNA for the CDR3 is TGTGCCAGCAGTTGCATCGAGGCTAGCGGGAGTTCCGGGGAGCTATTTTTT. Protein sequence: CASSCIEASGSSGELFF.

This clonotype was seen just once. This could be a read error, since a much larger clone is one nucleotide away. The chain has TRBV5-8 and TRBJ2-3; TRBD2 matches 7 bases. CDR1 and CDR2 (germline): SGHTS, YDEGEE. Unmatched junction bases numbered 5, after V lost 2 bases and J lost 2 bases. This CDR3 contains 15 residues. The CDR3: CASSFEAGNTDTQYF. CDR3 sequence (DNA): TGTGCCAGCAGCTTTGAAGCGGGGAACACAGATACGCAGTATTTT.

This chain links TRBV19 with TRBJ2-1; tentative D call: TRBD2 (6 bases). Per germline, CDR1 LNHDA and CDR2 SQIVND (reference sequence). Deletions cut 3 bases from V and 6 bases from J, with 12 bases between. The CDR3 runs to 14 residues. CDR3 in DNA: TGTGCCAGTAGTATGCGGGGATTCGGCAATGAGCAGTTCTTC. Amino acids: CASSMRGFGNEQFF.